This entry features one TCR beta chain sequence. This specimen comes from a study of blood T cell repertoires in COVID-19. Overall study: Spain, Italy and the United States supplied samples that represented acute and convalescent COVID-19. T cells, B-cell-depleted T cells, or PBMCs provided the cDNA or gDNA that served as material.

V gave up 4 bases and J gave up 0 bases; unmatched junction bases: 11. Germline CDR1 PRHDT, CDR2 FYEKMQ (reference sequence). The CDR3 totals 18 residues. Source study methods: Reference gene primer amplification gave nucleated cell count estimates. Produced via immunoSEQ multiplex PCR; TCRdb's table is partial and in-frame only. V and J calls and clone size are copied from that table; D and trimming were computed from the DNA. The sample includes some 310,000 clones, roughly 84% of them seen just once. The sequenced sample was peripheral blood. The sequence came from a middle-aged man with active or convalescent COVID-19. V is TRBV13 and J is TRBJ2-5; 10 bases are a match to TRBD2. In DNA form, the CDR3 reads TGTGCCAGCAGCTCCTACTCGAAACTAGCGGGGTACCAAGAGACCCAGTACTTC. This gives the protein CASSSYSKLAGYQETQYF.